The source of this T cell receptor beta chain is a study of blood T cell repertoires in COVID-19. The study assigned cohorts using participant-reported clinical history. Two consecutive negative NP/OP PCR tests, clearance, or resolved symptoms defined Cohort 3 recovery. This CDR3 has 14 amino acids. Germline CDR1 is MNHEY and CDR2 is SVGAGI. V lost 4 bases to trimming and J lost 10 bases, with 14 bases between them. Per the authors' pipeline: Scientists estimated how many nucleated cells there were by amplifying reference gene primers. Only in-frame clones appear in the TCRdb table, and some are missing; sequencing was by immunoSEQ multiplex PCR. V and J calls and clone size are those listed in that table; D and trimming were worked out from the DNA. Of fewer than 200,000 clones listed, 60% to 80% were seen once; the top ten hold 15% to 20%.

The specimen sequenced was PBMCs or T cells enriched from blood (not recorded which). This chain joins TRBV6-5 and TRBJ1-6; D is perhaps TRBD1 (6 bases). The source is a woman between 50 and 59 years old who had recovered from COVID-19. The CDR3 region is CASSLQGEMSPLHF. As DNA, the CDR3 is TGTGCCAGCAGTTTACAGGGCGAAATGTCACCCCTCCACTTT.